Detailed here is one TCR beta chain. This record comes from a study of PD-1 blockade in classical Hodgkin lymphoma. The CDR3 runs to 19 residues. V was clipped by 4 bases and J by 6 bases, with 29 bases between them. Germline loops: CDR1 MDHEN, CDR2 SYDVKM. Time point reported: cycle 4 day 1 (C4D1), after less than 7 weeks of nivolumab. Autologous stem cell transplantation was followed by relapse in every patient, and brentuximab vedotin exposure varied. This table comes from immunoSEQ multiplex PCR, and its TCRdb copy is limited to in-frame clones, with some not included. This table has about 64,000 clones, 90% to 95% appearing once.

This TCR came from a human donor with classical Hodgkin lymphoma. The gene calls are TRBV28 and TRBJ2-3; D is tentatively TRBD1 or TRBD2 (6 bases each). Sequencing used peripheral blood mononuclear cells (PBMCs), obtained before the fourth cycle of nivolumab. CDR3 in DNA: TGTGCCAGCAGTTCGGGGTGGGCGGAGGGGGTTATAAGGTGGGATACGCAGTATTTT. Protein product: CASSSGWAEGVIRWDTQYF.